This T cell receptor (beta chain) was observed in a study of T cell repertoires in cytomegalovirus infection. Study background: HLA-B-restricted CMV epitopes that are well studied were used alongside recently identified HLA-C-restricted ones. Public TCR beta signatures provided an indication of both CMV infection and a matching HLA type. Regarding the study as a whole: HLA-C-restricted CMV-specific TCR beta clonotypes were dominant in the ex vivo response. Public TCR beta family frequency separated CMV-and-HLA carriers, including in an independent cohort.

At least ten counts were recorded for this clonotype. Antigen specificity is unknown. The CDR3 runs to 12 residues. Deletions cut 3 bases from V and 12 bases from J, with 12 bases between. The V gene's germline CDR1 is SGHVS and CDR2 FNYEAQ. TCRdb re-derived calls from the reads in MiXCR, one entry per CDR3 protein. The table has hundreds of thousands of distinct CDR3 sequences, around a third seen once. The origin of this receptor is a human donor in good health (CMV status not recorded). Some clones in this sample may be carry-over from other donors' samples. Sequencing was performed on cultured CD8+ T cells from PBMCs, taken from culture after CMV antigen stimulation. This chain connects TRBV7-6 to TRBJ2-1; D may correspond to TRBD1 or TRBD2 (5 bases each). The CDR3 region has the DNA TGTGCCAGCAGCTTGGGGGATACCTCGCAGTTCTTC. It encodes CASSLGDTSQFF.